The 30 T cell receptor beta chains presented below share a single source sample, sequenced in a study of beta chain features in type 1 diabetes. Expressed TCRB transcripts got sequenced, as all isolated RNA was reverse transcribed. Only in-frame clones appear in the TCRdb table, and some are missing; sequencing was by immunoSEQ multiplex PCR. Of about 360,000 clones listed, 10% to 15% were seen once; the top ten hold more than 0.015%. Sequencing was performed on naive CD4+ T cells from blood. The receptor set was obtained from a man younger than 30 in good health.

There are a few counts of this clone. The chain is built from TRBV4-3 and TRBJ1-1; D is possibly TRBD1 (6 bases). The V and J ends lost 3 bases and 0 bases respectively, with 11 bases between them. CDR3 length: 15 amino acids. Germline V gene sequence: CDR1 LGHNA, CDR2 YSLEER. Here the CDR3 DNA reads TGCGCCAGCAGCCACCTCAGGGGCATGAACACTGAAGCTTTCTTT. It is translated as CASSHLRGMNTEAFF.

The V gene is TRBV29-1, the J gene TRBJ2-6; D unresolved. CDR3 length equals 11 residues. Trimming left V 0 bases short and J 11 bases short, with 5 bases between. The V gene's germline CDR1 is SQVTM and CDR2 ANQGSEA. For the CDR3, the DNA is TGCAGCGTTGAAGAGGCAGACGTCCTGACTTTC. Its translation is CSVEEADVLTF. Based on the CDR3 plus reference TRBV29-1 and TRBJ2-6, the full variable domain is SAVISQKPSRDICQRGTSLTIQCQVDSQVTMMFWYRQQPGQSLTLIATANQGSEATYESGFVIDKFPISRPNLTFSTLTVSNMSPEDSSIYLCSVEEADVLTFGAGSRLTVL.

This chain links TRBV28 with TRBJ2-5; D might be TRBD2 (5 bases). The CDR3 runs 14 residues. The ends were cut back, 2 bases at V and 9 bases at J, with 16 bases in the middle. CDR1 and CDR2 from the germline V gene are MDHEN and SYDVKM. In DNA, the CDR3 is TGTGCCAGCAGTTTAGGCCCCTCATGGGAGCCCCAGTACTTC. This encodes CASSLGPSWEPQYF.

A few counts support this clone. V usage is TRBV30 and J usage is TRBJ1-4; TRBD1 agrees at 7 bases. With 5 bases clipped from V and 5 bases from J, the junction kept 8 bases outside the gene matches. This CDR3 is built from 14 residues. Per germline, CDR1 GTSNPN and CDR2 SVGIG (reference sequence). CDR3 bases: TGTGCCTGGGGAAGGAACAGGGGAAATGAAAAACTGTTTTTT. Protein: CAWGRNRGNEKLFF.

A few counts support this clone. V usage is TRBV4-3 and J usage is TRBJ2-5, with 7 positions matching TRBD1. The CDR3 extends over 15 amino acids. With 1 base clipped from V and 6 bases from J, the junction kept 8 bases outside the gene matches. Germline assignment: CDR1 LGHNA and CDR2 YSLEER. Here the CDR3 DNA reads TGCGCCAGCAGCCAAGGAGATACAGGGGCAAAGACCCAGTACTTC. It is translated as CASSQGDTGAKTQYF.

V usage is TRBV7-2 and J usage is TRBJ1-2, with 9 nucleotides matching TRBD1. Per germline, CDR1 SGHTA and CDR2 FQGNSA. Unmatched junction bases numbered 5, after V lost 3 bases and J lost 6 bases. This CDR3 spans 14 amino acids. The CDR3 spells CASSFTTGGNGYTF. The CDR3 DNA follows: TGTGCCAGCAGCTTTACGACAGGGGGAAATGGCTACACCTTC.

This clone occurred a few times. This rearrangement joins TRBV7-9 to TRBJ1-2; D is possibly TRBD1 (5 bases). CDR3 length equals 14 residues. CDR1 and CDR2 (germline): SEHNR, FQNEAQ (reference sequence). The V end was cut by 4 bases, the J end by 7 bases, with 16 bases between. This CDR3 reads CASSWTQGIGGYTF. CDR3 DNA sequence: TGTGCCAGCAGCTGGACGCAGGGAATCGGTGGCTACACCTTC.

The chain recombines TRBV7-8 with TRBJ2-1; 13 bases match TRBD2. The J segment lost 7 bases and the V segment lost 4 bases, leaving 4 bases of the junction unmatched. Germline CDR1 reads SGHVS; CDR2 reads FQNEAQ. CDR3 size: 15 residues. CDR3 sequence: CASSWGTSGINEQFF. For the CDR3, the DNA is TGTGCCAGCAGCTGGGGGACTAGCGGGATTAATGAGCAGTTCTTC. The full variable domain, completed using reference TRBV7-8 and TRBJ2-1, is GAGVSQSPRYKVAKRGQDVALRCDPISGHVSLFWYQQALGQGPEFLTYFQNEAQLDKSGLPSDRFFAERPEGSVSTLKIQRTQQEDSAVYLCASSWGTSGINEQFFGPGTRLTVL.

Only a few counts were recorded for this clone. This chain joins TRBV28 and TRBJ2-3; TRBD2 agrees at 9 bases. V lost 2 bases, J lost 2 bases, and 5 bases stayed unmatched. This CDR3 is built from 16 residues. Germline CDR1 reads MDHEN; CDR2 reads SYDVKM. Here the CDR3 DNA reads TGTGCCAGCAGTTTACCTGGACTAGCGCACACAGATACGCAGTATTTT. Its protein product is CASSLPGLAHTDTQYF.

This clone was seen a handful of times. Relative to the germline gene, one junction end is altered; a read error may explain this. The V gene is TRBV7-7, the J gene TRBJ2-1; tentative D call: TRBD2 (5 bases). The germline CDR1 and CDR2 sequences are SSHAT and FNYEAQ (reference sequence). This CDR3 has 15 residues. The DNA for the CDR3 is TGTGCTAGCAGCTTAGAGGCGGGTGTATACAATGAGCAGTTCTTC. It codes for CASSLEAGVYNEQFF.

This clone was seen more than once but under ten times. This chain uses TRBV10-3 with TRBJ1-1; D ambiguous. Germline CDR1 and CDR2: ENHRY and SYGVKD. The V end lost 7 bases, the J end lost 2 bases, and 11 bases lay between the germline ends. The CDR3 covers 13 residues. CDR3 sequence reads: CAIIGGRNTEAFF. The CDR3 coding sequence is TGTGCCATCATAGGAGGGCGAAACACTGAAGCTTTCTTT.

The chain links TRBV4-1 to TRBJ2-1; 10 bases match TRBD2. The CDR3 contains 16 residues. Trimming cost V 5 bases and J 4 bases; bases outside gene matches: 8. Germline V gene lookup returns CDR1 MGHRA and CDR2 YSYEKL. The CDR3 DNA follows: TGCGCCAGCAGCTTCGGACTAGCGGAACGATACAATGAGCAGTTCTTC. This sequence encodes CASSFGLAERYNEQFF.

V is TRBV11-1 and J is TRBJ2-1; D not resolved. The CDR3 contains 13 residues. Germline CDR1 reads SGHAT; CDR2 reads FQDESV (reference sequence). V lost 1 base and J 4 bases, leaving 5 bases between the germline ends. This CDR3 reads CASSLVQYNEQFF. CDR3 coding DNA: TGTGCCAGCAGCTTAGTCCAATACAATGAGCAGTTCTTC.

The V and J genes are TRBV6-5 and TRBJ1-5, with a weak D call TRBD1 (6 bases). V lost 6 bases, J lost 2 bases, and 8 bases lay in between. Germline loops: CDR1 MNHEY, CDR2 SVGAGI. This CDR3 is built from 13 residues. The CDR3 nucleotides are TGTGCCAGCAGAAGGACAGGCAATCAGCCCCAGCATTTT. Encoded protein: CASRRTGNQPQHF.

This chain joins TRBV7-2 and TRBJ2-2; 15 nucleotides match TRBD2. In germline, CDR1 is SGHTA, CDR2 FQGNSA. The V segment lost 6 bases and the J segment 7 bases; nucleotides outside the gene matches: 9. The CDR3 is 17 residues long. CDR3 region: CASRYGLAGGPDGELFF. CDR3 in DNA: TGTGCCAGCAGATACGGACTAGCGGGAGGGCCAGACGGGGAGCTGTTTTTT.

This rearrangement joins TRBV11-2 to TRBJ1-2; D might be TRBD1 (5 bases). V lost 2 bases to trimming and J lost 8 bases, with 12 bases between them. Looked up from germline, CDR1 is SGHAT and CDR2 is FQNNGV. The CDR3 totals 13 residues. As DNA, the CDR3 is TGTGCCAGCAGCTTAACAGCCAAGGGGGGCTACACCTTC. It is translated as CASSLTAKGGYTF. Filled out from reference TRBV11-2 and TRBJ1-2, the complete variable domain reads EAGVAQSPRYKIIEKRQSVAFWCNPISGHATLYWYQQILGQGPKLLIQFQNNGVVDDSQLPKDRFSAERLKGVDSTLKIQPAKLEDSAVYLCASSLTAKGGYTFGSGTRLTVV.

Only a few counts were recorded for this clone. This chain uses TRBV29-1 with TRBJ2-3; D is perhaps TRBD2 (6 bases). The CDR3 spans 14 residues. V lost 8 bases, J lost 4 bases, and 19 bases lay in between. Germline CDR1 SQVTM, CDR2 ANQGSEA. The CDR3 DNA reads as TGCAGCAGTCGCGGGAATCCGGGCGCAGATACGCAGTATTTT. Encoded protein: CSSRGNPGADTQYF.

The V and J genes are TRBV29-1 and TRBJ2-7, with TRBD1 identical over 9 bases. Germline lookup yields CDR1 SQVTM and CDR2 ANQGSEA. This CDR3 has 14 amino acids. With 4 bases clipped from V and 5 bases from J, the junction kept 9 bases outside the gene matches. The CDR3: CSVVGGTGWHEQYF. In DNA form, the CDR3 reads TGCAGCGTTGTGGGCGGGACAGGGTGGCACGAGCAGTACTTC.

This clone was detected only a few times. The genes are TRBV4-2 and TRBJ2-1; D gene unclear. Germline loops: CDR1 LGHNA, CDR2 YNFKEQ. The V gene lost 4 bases and the J gene lost 5 bases, with 12 bases spanning the gap. CDR3 length: 14 amino acids. CDR3 nucleotide sequence: TGTGCCAGCAGCCTCATGCACAGAGACAATGAGCAGTTCTTC. It encodes CASSLMHRDNEQFF.

This clone was seen only a few times. V and J are TRBV30 and TRBJ1-1, with TRBD1 as a possible D gene (6 bases). The CDR3 extends over 13 amino acids. V dropped 0 bases and J dropped 5 bases, with 10 bases sitting between them. The germline CDR1 and CDR2 sequences are GTSNPN and SVGIG (reference sequence). CDR3 DNA sequence: TGTGCCTGGAGTGTGGGCAGGGGAACTGAAGCTTTCTTT. This translates into CAWSVGRGTEAFF.

The CDR3 spells CASSAATGGYTEAFF. CDR3 nucleotide sequence: TGTGCCAGCAGCGCTGCTACAGGGGGGTACACTGAAGCTTTCTTT. J is TRBJ1-1 and V is TRBV7-2; 8 bases map to TRBD1. Germline CDR1 reads SGHTA; CDR2 reads FQGNSA. This CDR3 has 15 residues. Germline trimming cut 5 bases from V and 3 bases from J; bases unmatched to any gene: 8.

This clone has a handful of counts. The chain recombines TRBV7-3 with TRBJ1-1; 7 bases are a match to TRBD1. J lost 2 bases, V lost 5 bases, and 5 bases had no gene match. This CDR3 contains 14 residues. In germline, CDR1 is SGHTA, CDR2 FQGTGA. DNA for the CDR3: TGTGCCAGCAGCCCGACAGGGTCAAACACTGAAGCTTTCTTT. This codes for CASSPTGSNTEAFF.

The rearrangement uses TRBV7-2 and TRBJ2-7; 8 bases map to TRBD1. CDR3 length equals 17 residues. Germline-derived CDR1 and CDR2 are SGHTA and FQGNSA. V lost 5 bases and J lost 2; bases outside the gene matches: 14. DNA for the CDR3: TGTGCCAGCAGCCTAGGAGGATTGGACAGGGCCCCCTACGAGCAGTACTTC. Protein: CASSLGGLDRAPYEQYF.

The rearrangement uses TRBV10-3 and TRBJ1-3; no clear D gene. Germline V gene data show CDR1 as ENHRY and CDR2 as SYGVKD. This CDR3 contains 11 residues. V was cut by 7 bases and J by 4 bases, with 5 bases left in between. This chain's CDR3 is CAITVGNTIYF. In nucleotides, the CDR3 is TGTGCCATCACAGTCGGAAACACCATATATTTT.

V usage is TRBV7-3 and J usage is TRBJ2-1; D is undetermined. The CDR3 extends over 14 amino acids. Per the germline V gene, CDR1 is SGHTA and CDR2 is FQGTGA. Trimming left V 5 bases short and J 8 bases short, with 16 bases between. CDR3 sequence (DNA): TGTGCCAGCAGCGGATGGGCCGGTAGTTATGAGCAGTTCTTC. It translates to CASSGWAGSYEQFF.

This clone was recorded a few times. The chain has TRBV27 and TRBJ2-1; 11 nucleotides line up with TRBD2. There are 19 residues in the CDR3. The J segment lost 7 bases and the V segment lost 6 bases, leaving 20 bases of the junction unmatched. Germline V gene data show CDR1 as MNHEY and CDR2 as SMNVEV (reference sequence). The DNA of the CDR3 is TGTGCCAGCAGGACACTTCTAGGTAGCGGGAGGGCCAAGTTAAATGAGCAGTTCTTC. Amino acid sequence: CASRTLLGSGRAKLNEQFF.

The chain carries TRBV5-4 and TRBJ1-6; the D gene is possibly TRBD1 (6 bases). V lost 0 bases and J 8 bases, leaving 12 bases between the germline ends. Germline lookup yields CDR1 SGHNT and CDR2 YYREEE (reference sequence). This CDR3 contains 15 residues. CDR3 coding DNA: TGTGCCAGCAGCTTGGCCAGGGGAAGTGATTCACCCCTCCACTTT. Amino acids: CASSLARGSDSPLHF. The full variable domain, completed using reference TRBV5-4 and TRBJ1-6, is ETGVTQSPTHLIKTRGQQVTLRCSSQSGHNTVSWYQQALGQGPQFIFQYYREEENGRGNFPPRFSGLQFPNYSSELNVNALELDDSALYLCASSLARGSDSPLHFGNGTRLTVT.

This clone has a handful of counts. J is TRBJ2-1 and V is TRBV10-3, with D possibly matching TRBD2 (5 bases). The CDR3 spans 13 residues. V lost 4 bases and J 1 base, leaving 5 bases between the germline ends. The V gene's germline CDR1 is ENHRY and CDR2 SYGVKD. For the CDR3, the DNA is TGTGCCATCAGTGGGACTTCCTACAATGAGCAGTTCTTC. It translates to CAISGTSYNEQFF.

For the CDR3, the DNA is TGTGCCAGCAGCACGGGACAGGGTACACACGAGCAGTACTTC. This translates into CASSTGQGTHEQYF. The rearrangement links TRBV5-4 to TRBJ2-7; TRBD1 matches 9 bases. CDR1 and CDR2 from the germline V gene are SGHNT and YYREEE (reference sequence). The CDR3 is 14 amino acids. J lost 5 bases, V lost 4 bases, and 7 bases had no gene match.

The sample holds a few counts of this clone. V gene TRBV7-2 combines with J gene TRBJ1-2; the D gene is possibly TRBD1 (6 bases). Germline V CDR1 and CDR2: SGHTA, FQGNSA. The CDR3 has 15 amino acids. The germline V and J ends were trimmed by 5 bases and 2 bases, with 15 bases remaining between them. CDR3 DNA: TGTGCCAGCAGCCTAAACCCCACAGGGAACTATGGCTACACCTTC. It translates to CASSLNPTGNYGYTF.